This paragraph reports one T cell receptor (beta chain). This record comes from a study of CD8+CD57+ T cells in acquired aplastic anemia. CDR1 and CDR2 from the germline V gene are SGHTA and FQGTGA. The CDR3 contains 15 residues. Trimming cost V 4 bases and J 3 bases; bases outside gene matches: 6. The template for TCR beta VDJ and CDR3 sequence profiling was genomic DNA. MiXCR was run by TCRdb on the reads, yielding one entry per CDR3 protein. The sample includes some 410,000 distinct CDR3 sequences, roughly 64% of them seen just once. This rearrangement joins TRBV7-3 to TRBJ1-2; 9 nucleotides agree with TRBD1. The source material was sorted CD4+, CD8+, or CD8+CD57+ T cells (not recorded which) from PBMCs. This TCR came from a human donor in good health, serving as a control. Written as DNA, the CDR3 is TGTGCCAGCAGCTCGGGACAGGGAGGGGACTATGGCTACACCTTC. Its translation: CASSSGQGGDYGYTF.